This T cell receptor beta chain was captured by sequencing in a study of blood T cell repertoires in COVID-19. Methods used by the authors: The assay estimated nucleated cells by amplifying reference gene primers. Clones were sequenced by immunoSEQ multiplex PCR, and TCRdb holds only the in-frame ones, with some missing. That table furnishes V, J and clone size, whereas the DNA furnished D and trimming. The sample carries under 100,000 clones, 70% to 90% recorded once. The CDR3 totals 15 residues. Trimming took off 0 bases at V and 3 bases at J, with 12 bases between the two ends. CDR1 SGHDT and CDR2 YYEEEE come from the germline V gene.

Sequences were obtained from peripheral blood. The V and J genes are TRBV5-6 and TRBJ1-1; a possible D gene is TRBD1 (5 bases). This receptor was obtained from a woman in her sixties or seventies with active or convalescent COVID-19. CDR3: CASSLEGEMDTEAFF. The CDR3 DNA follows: TGTGCCAGCAGCTTGGAAGGGGAAATGGACACTGAAGCTTTCTTT.